This T cell receptor (beta chain) is from a study of T cell responses to AZD1222 COVID-19 vaccine. Study conclusions and caveats: Two doses of AZD1222 preceded a rise in Spike-specific TCR breadth and depth. Mostly white British, mostly female donors; authors suggested clonal diversity may be underestimated.

Analysis merged second doses at about 4 or about 12 weeks. Germline lookup yields CDR1 SGHRS and CDR2 YFSETQ. The CDR3 loop spans 17 amino acids. Germline trimming cut 0 bases from V and 5 bases from J; bases unmatched to any gene: 13. Measured with immunoSEQ multiplex PCR; TCRdb has only the in-frame clones, and not every one. The sample contains about 140,000 clones, 80% to 95% of which appear only once. Points on this clone: The antigen remains unidentified.

The receptor was isolated from an adult who received the AZD1222 COVID-19 vaccine. Sample: peripheral blood, taken 28 days after the second AZD1222 dose. The rearrangement uses TRBV5-1 and TRBJ2-5, with TRBD2 matching over 7 bases. The CDR3 sequence is CASSLAASGAKWETQYF. The CDR3 region has the DNA TGCGCCAGCAGCTTGGCGGCTAGCGGAGCCAAATGGGAGACCCAGTACTTC.